Each of the 21 T cell receptor beta chains below was sequenced from the same sample in a study of blood T cell repertoires in COVID-19. Some clones are missing from TCRdb's copy, which holds only in-frame ones; the method was immunoSEQ multiplex PCR. The sample holds 140,000 to 150,000 clones, around 80% seen once. The specimen sequenced was PBMCs or T cells enriched from blood (not recorded which). All receptors derive from a woman between 45 and 60 years old who had recovered from COVID-19.

This clone was seen a single time. The V call is TRBV3-1 (or the pseudogene TRBV3-2), the J call TRBJ1-4; unclear D gene. The V and J ends lost 9 bases and 0 bases respectively, with 20 bases between them. The CDR3 totals 17 residues. CDR1 is LGHDT and CDR2 is YNNKEL in the germline V gene (reference sequence). The DNA of the CDR3 is TGTGCCAGTTCAGACTACAAACGGGTATCAACTAATGAAAAACTGTTTTTT. It yields the protein CASSDYKRVSTNEKLFF.

The V gene is TRBV3-1 (or the pseudogene TRBV3-2), the J gene TRBJ2-7, with TRBD2 identical over 7 bases. The CDR3 consists of 17 residues. Germline V gene data show CDR1 as LGHDT and CDR2 as YNNKEL (reference sequence). J lost 3 bases, V lost 0 bases, and 11 bases had no gene match. CDR3 amino acids: CASSQDSPLADLYEQYF. In DNA, the CDR3 is TGTGCCAGCAGCCAAGATTCACCGCTAGCGGACCTCTACGAGCAGTACTTC.

The rearrangement uses TRBV15 and TRBJ2-3; D is ambiguous. Germline CDR1 LNHNV, CDR2 YYDKDF (reference sequence). V was clipped by 5 bases and J by 6 bases, with 9 bases between them. The CDR3 runs to 12 residues. In DNA form, the CDR3 reads TGTGCCACCAGCGTCTTACTGGATACGCAGTATTTT. Amino acid sequence: CATSVLLDTQYF. Filled out from reference TRBV15 and TRBJ2-3, the complete variable domain reads DAMVIQNPRYQVTQFGKPVTLSCSQTLNHNVMYWYQQKSSQAPKLLFHYYDKDFNNEADTPDNFQSRRPNTSFCFLDIRSPGLGDTAMYLCATSVLLDTQYFGPGTRLTVL.

This chain uses TRBV6-5 with TRBJ1-1, with 7 bases fitting TRBD1. The ends lost 4 bases at V and 2 bases at J; junction bases unmatched: 7. Germline CDR1 MNHEY, CDR2 SVGAGI. The CDR3 has 15 amino acids. The CDR3 protein is CASSSLGQINTEAFF. The CDR3 coding sequence is TGTGCCAGCAGTTCACTGGGACAGATAAACACTGAAGCTTTCTTT.

The V call is TRBV28, the J call TRBJ1-2; no clear D gene. In germline, CDR1 is MDHEN, CDR2 SYDVKM. This CDR3 is built from 13 residues. V lost 6 bases and J lost 1, with 9 bases in between. CDR3 region: CASRLEGNYGYTF. The CDR3 DNA reads as TGTGCCAGCAGACTTGAGGGTAACTATGGCTACACCTTC.

The J gene is TRBJ1-1, the V gene TRBV28; 8 bases line up with TRBD1. Trimming cost V 6 bases and J 4 bases; bases outside gene matches: 7. There are 14 residues in the CDR3. In germline, CDR1 is MDHEN, CDR2 SYDVKM. The CDR3 region has the DNA TGTGCCAGCAGCAGGGGGCGCTTCCCCACTGAAGCTTTCTTT. Residues: CASSRGRFPTEAFF.

The rearrangement joins TRBV5-5 to TRBJ1-6; weak D call: TRBD1 (6 bases). With 4 bases removed from V and 8 bases from J, the gap between germline ends came to 13 bases. Germline V lookup: CDR1 SGHKS, CDR2 YYEKEE (reference sequence). The CDR3 length is 14 residues. CDR3 in DNA: TGTGCCAGCAGCCTCGGACAGAACTATTCACCCCTCCACTTT. It yields the protein CASSLGQNYSPLHF.

V is TRBV4-2 and J is TRBJ2-6; weak D call: TRBD1 (6 bases). The V gene lost 0 bases and the J gene lost 0 bases, with 6 bases spanning the gap. CDR1 and CDR2 (germline): LGHNA, YNFKEQ. The CDR3 consists of 16 residues. CDR3 bases: TGTGCCAGCAGCCAAGAGGACAGCTCTGGGGCCAACGTCCTGACTTTC. It yields the protein CASSQEDSSGANVLTF.

The chain couples TRBV24-1 to TRBJ1-3, with a possible D match to TRBD1 (5 bases). This CDR3 has 16 amino acids. CDR1 is KGHDR, CDR2 SFDVKD, per germline. Trimming removed 4 bases from V and 4 bases from J, with 16 bases in between. The CDR3 nucleotides read TGTGCCACCAGTGACCCCTCACAAGGGGCGGGAAACACCATATATTTT. Translation gives CATSDPSQGAGNTIYF.

The chain combines TRBV5-1 with TRBJ1-5; TRBD1 aligns across 8 bases. The V and J ends lost 0 bases and 4 bases, in that order; junction bases with no gene match: 3. The germline V gene encodes CDR1 SGHRS and CDR2 YFSETQ. The CDR3 loop spans 15 amino acids. The CDR3, as DNA: TGCGCCAGCAGCTTGGGGCAGGGGGCTAATCAGCCCCAGCATTTT. It is translated as CASSLGQGANQPQHF.

The genes are TRBV29-1 and TRBJ2-3; 12 bases line up with TRBD2. The V gene's germline CDR1 is SQVTM and CDR2 ANQGSEA. V shed 4 bases and J 6 bases; nucleotides not matched to a gene: 8. The CDR3 contains 15 residues. CDR3 protein: CSVAGTSGFSDTQYF. As DNA, the CDR3 is TGCAGCGTTGCGGGGACTAGCGGGTTCTCCGATACGCAGTATTTT.

CDR3 sequence: CASSIKYNSPLHF. The CDR3 DNA sequence: TGTGCCAGCAGCATTAAATATAATTCACCCCTCCACTTT. This chain connects TRBV13 to TRBJ1-6; D uncertain. Germline CDR1 and CDR2: PRHDT and FYEKMQ (reference sequence). The CDR3 extends over 13 amino acids. Trimming shortened V by 5 bases and J by 4 bases, and 6 bases separated the two germline ends. Full variable domain (remainder filled in from reference TRBV13 and TRBJ1-6): AAGVIQSPRHLIKEKRETATLKCYPIPRHDTVYWYQQGPGQDPQFLISFYEKMQSDKGSIPDRFSAQQFSDYHSELNMSSLELGDSALYFCASSIKYNSPLHFGNGTRLTVT.

The chain combines TRBV5-6 with TRBJ2-7; TRBD1 might be the D (6 bases). V lost 0 bases and J lost 0, with 7 bases in between. Germline V gene data show CDR1 as SGHDT and CDR2 as YYEEEE. CDR3 length: 14 residues. The CDR3 is CASSLGGPSYEQYF. The CDR3 nucleotides read TGTGCCAGCAGCTTGGGGGGGCCCTCCTACGAGCAGTACTTC.

This clone was counted once. V and J are TRBV20-1 and TRBJ2-7; D perhaps matches TRBD1 (5 bases). V was trimmed by 5 bases and J by 5 bases, leaving 10 bases between them. The CDR3 has 11 residues. Germline loops: CDR1 DFQATT, CDR2 SNEGSKA (reference sequence). The CDR3 bases are TGCAGTGCTTTCAGGGCCCACGAGCAGTACGTC. Translated, it gives CSAFRAHEQYV.

The chain joins TRBV5-1 to TRBJ2-7, with TRBD1 matching 12 bases. Germline CDR1 and CDR2: SGHRS and YFSETQ. V lost 5 bases and J lost 5; bases outside the gene matches: 8. This CDR3 contains 15 residues. CDR3 in amino acids: CASSRVGTGGDEQYF. In DNA form, the CDR3 reads TGCGCCAGCAGTCGGGTCGGGACAGGGGGCGACGAGCAGTACTTC.

The CDR3 sequence: CASTRDRAGANVLTF. CDR3 DNA sequence: TGTGCCAGCACCAGAGACAGGGCTGGGGCCAACGTCCTGACTTTC. This chain links TRBV6-5 with TRBJ2-6; TRBD1 matches at 7 bases. The J segment lost 2 bases and the V segment lost 7 bases, leaving 5 bases of the junction unmatched. The CDR3 is 15 residues long. Germline V gene lookup returns CDR1 MNHEY and CDR2 SVGAGI.

The V and J genes are TRBV12-3 or TRBV12-4 and TRBJ2-5; unclear D gene. Trimming removed 5 bases from V and 0 bases from J, with 7 bases in between. The CDR3 runs to 13 residues. CDR3 in amino acids: CASSPEDQETQYF. The CDR3, as DNA: TGTGCCAGCAGTCCCGAGGACCAAGAGACCCAGTACTTC.

V usage is TRBV15 and J usage is TRBJ1-2, with 9 bases that match TRBD1. The CDR3 spans 16 residues. V dropped 0 bases and J dropped 7; count of bases not matched to a gene: 9. Looked up from germline, CDR1 is LNHNV and CDR2 is YYDKDF (reference sequence). This CDR3 is CATSRDPTTGGGGYTF. In DNA form, the CDR3 reads TGTGCCACCAGCAGAGATCCCACCACAGGGGGCGGTGGCTACACCTTC.

V and J are TRBV13 and TRBJ2-1; possibly TRBD2 for D (5 bases). This CDR3 spans 14 amino acids. V shed 1 base and J shed 4 bases, with 8 bases lying between them. The germline V gene encodes CDR1 PRHDT and CDR2 FYEKMQ (reference sequence). CDR3 bases: TGTGCCAGCAGCTTAGCCAGAGGGTACAATGAGCAGTTCTTC. Its protein product is CASSLARGYNEQFF.

The chain uses TRBV18 and TRBJ2-1; 9 bases line up with TRBD2. This CDR3 has 16 amino acids. Germline V gives CDR1 KGHSH, CDR2 LQKENI. V shed 0 bases, J shed 2 bases, and the junction held 2 bases outside the gene matches. The CDR3 is CASSPPGGGAYNEQFF. DNA for the CDR3: TGTGCCAGCTCACCACCGGGCGGGGGGGCCTACAATGAGCAGTTCTTC.

The genes are TRBV6-6 and TRBJ1-5; D gene unclear. Germline-derived CDR1 and CDR2 are MNHNY and SVGAGI (reference sequence). The V gene lost 0 bases and the J gene lost 7 bases, with 13 bases spanning the gap. The CDR3 totals 15 residues. CDR3 in amino acids: CASSYSSPGKQPQHF. The CDR3 DNA follows: TGTGCCAGCAGTTACTCGAGCCCGGGAAAGCAGCCCCAGCATTTT.